The rows below give T cell receptor beta chains drawn from one sample of a study of T cells expressing NK-cell markers. TCRdb re-called the 5' RACE reads and gives one entry per CDR3 protein, without DNA. Recorded here are 450,000 to 600,000 distinct CDR3 sequences; the top ten clones represent approximately 4%. The specimen sequenced was blood T cells: a sorted CD56 or NKG2C T cell subset, CD4+ or CD8+ T cells, or bulk PBMC T cells (not recorded which). Source of these receptors: a man aged 18 to 30 in good health. CDR3s include the opening cysteine and the closing phenylalanine or tryptophan.

V	J	length	CDR3
TRBV6-1	TRBJ1-3	15	CASSDGRSSGNTIYF
TRBV20-1	TRBJ2-3	19	CSARDPVETSGRLSDTQYF
TRBV25-1	TRBJ2-1	13	CASSPGFGEEQFF
TRBV24-1	TRBJ2-3	14	CATSDYGGRDTQYF
TRBV10-2	TRBJ1-5	16	CASSETTMKWSQPQHF
TRBV5-1	TRBJ2-6	15	CASSSRGRGANVLTF
TRBV10-3	TRBJ2-3	16	CAISEGIERGGNTQYF
TRBV20-1	TRBJ1-4	14	CSARPSRVYEKLFF
TRBV20-1	TRBJ1-5	14	CSAWTGGANQPQHF
TRBV28	TRBJ2-1	15	CASSRLEEALNEQFF
TRBV25-1	TRBJ1-1	17	CASSDSGTAPLLGEAFF
TRBV4-2	TRBJ1-1	14	CASSQDWGAGGAFF
TRBV11-2	TRBJ2-3	14	CASSPDYRTDTQYF
TRBV2	TRBJ2-7	12	CATRGTAYEQYF
TRBV7-6	TRBJ1-1	14	CASSQIGGLSEAFF
TRBV5-6	TRBJ2-7	14	CASRLGGNNYEQYF
TRBV20-1	TRBJ2-7	15	CSAIPAETPGYEQYF
TRBV5-1	TRBJ1-2	14	CASRTTGLSYGYTF
TRBV29-1	TRBJ2-7	14	CSVEDRQSSYEQYF
TRBV30	TRBJ2-1	12	CAWEAIRAGPFF
TRBV5-1	TRBJ1-1	16	CASSLALGTPNTEAFF
TRBV12-3/TRBV12-4	TRBJ1-1	17	CASSSRDRGPTITEAFF
TRBV11-2	TRBJ2-1	14	CASSVGTVPNEQFF
TRBV4-1	TRBJ2-5	18	CASSPGLAGVLSGETQYF
TRBV4-1	TRBJ2-3	15	CASSQGLYPTDTQYF
TRBV10-3	TRBJ2-1	15	CAISGTGTGGDEQFF
TRBV5-4	TRBJ2-5	15	CASSTGLAGDSTQYF